The 30 T cell receptor beta chains given below trace back to one sample, sequenced in a study of cytomegalovirus exposure and HLA in healthy donors. PCR used 60 Vbeta primers and 13 Jbeta primers. TCRdb keeps only in-frame clones here, not all; method: immunoSEQ multiplex PCR. The sample data list tens of thousands of clones. The source material was PBMCs. These receptor sequences come from a man over 45 in good health and CMV-seropositive.

This rearrangement joins TRBV7-2 to TRBJ1-2; D may be TRBD1 (6 bases). Germline V gene lookup returns CDR1 SGHTA and CDR2 FQGNSA. The CDR3 runs to 14 residues. The ends were cut back, 7 bases at V and 4 bases at J, with 16 bases in the middle. DNA for the CDR3: TGTGCCAGCACCGTTGACGGACAGTCCTATGGCTACACCTTC. As protein: CASTVDGQSYGYTF.

This sequence joins TRBV19 and TRBJ1-2; D possibly corresponds to TRBD1 (5 bases). Germline-derived CDR1 and CDR2 are LNHDA and SQIVND (reference sequence). CDR3 length equals 16 residues. V gave up 4 bases and J gave up 0 bases, with 15 bases separating them. The CDR3 spells CASSTRGDLSNYGYTF. The CDR3 nucleotides read TGTGCCAGTAGTACAAGGGGCGACCTCTCTAACTATGGCTACACCTTC.

This sequence joins TRBV9 and TRBJ2-1; possibly TRBD2 for D (6 bases). The CDR3 has 13 amino acids. Germline V CDR1 and CDR2: SGDLS, YYNGEE. Trimming left V 4 bases short and J 9 bases short, with 14 bases between. The CDR3 is CASSPAAGREQFF. In DNA form, the CDR3 reads TGTGCCAGCAGCCCGGCTGCGGGACGTGAGCAGTTCTTC. Using reference TRBV9 and TRBJ2-1 for the parts outside the CDR3, the full variable domain is DSGVTQTPKHLITATGQRVTLRCSPRSGDLSVYWYQQSLDQGLQFLIQYYNGEERAKGNILERFSAQQFPDLHSELNLSSLELGDSALYFCASSPAAGREQFFGPGTRLTVL.

The chain joins TRBV11-1 to TRBJ2-5; TRBD1 agrees at 7 bases. The J call may be incorrect, as the DNA end agrees better with TRBJ2-7. There are 14 residues in the CDR3. CDR1 and CDR2 from the germline V gene are SGHAT and FQDESV (reference sequence). In DNA form, the CDR3 reads TGTGCCAGCAGCTTGTGGGACAGAGAGTACGAGCAGTACTTC. It translates to CASSLWDREYEQYF.

CDR3 residues: CASSQDGPGGRDTGELFF. CDR3 DNA: TGCGCCAGCAGCCAAGACGGGCCGGGAGGGCGAGACACCGGGGAGCTGTTTTTT. The chain joins TRBV4-3 to TRBJ2-2; the match to TRBD2 covers 8 bases. Losses at the gene ends were 0 bases for V and 3 bases for J; bases not matched to a gene: 9. The CDR3 spans 18 residues. Germline V gene sequence: CDR1 LGHNA, CDR2 YSLEER.

This rearrangement joins TRBV18 to TRBJ2-6, with TRBD1 identical over 7 bases. Germline V gives CDR1 KGHSH, CDR2 LQKENI. Trimming took 5 bases from V and 7 from J; bases not matched to a gene: 8. The CDR3 is made up of 15 amino acids. This CDR3 is CASSATGPGANVLTF. In nucleotides, the CDR3 is TGTGCCAGCTCAGCGACAGGGCCCGGCGCCAACGTCCTGACTTTC.

V and J are TRBV7-6 and TRBJ2-3; TRBD2 matches 11 bases. This CDR3 is 16 amino acids long. Germline CDR1 SGHVS, CDR2 FNYEAQ. V shed 1 base and J 3 bases; nucleotides not matched to a gene: 3. This CDR3 reads CASSLGASGGTDTQYF. The CDR3 DNA reads as TGTGCCAGCAGCTTAGGGGCTAGCGGGGGGACAGATACGCAGTATTTT. The full variable domain, with the rest looked up from reference TRBV7-6 and TRBJ2-3, is GAGVSQSPRYKVTKRGQDVALRCDPISGHVSLYWYRQALGQGPEFLTYFNYEAQQDKSGLPNDRFSAERPEGSISTLTIQRTEQRDSAMYRCASSLGASGGTDTQYFGPGTRLTVL.

This chain uses TRBV7-2 with TRBJ1-2; TRBD1 agrees at 9 bases. CDR1 is SGHTA, CDR2 FQGNSA, per germline. The trim removed 4 bases at V and 8 bases at J, leaving 8 bases unmatched. This CDR3 comprises 14 residues. The CDR3 is CASSSRDRVGGYTF. For the CDR3, the DNA is TGTGCCAGCAGCTCAAGGGACAGGGTCGGGGGCTACACCTTC.

The V gene is TRBV10-3, the J gene TRBJ2-1, with 9 bases that match TRBD2. The CDR3 runs 16 residues. Germline V gene lookup returns CDR1 ENHRY and CDR2 SYGVKD. V was clipped by 4 bases and J by 3 bases; unmatched bases: 7. The CDR3 nucleotides read TGTGCCATCAGTGGGGCTAGCGGGAATATCTACAATGAGCAGTTCTTC. Translating it yields CAISGASGNIYNEQFF.

The chain carries TRBV5-4 and TRBJ2-1, with TRBD1 matching over 9 bases. The CDR3 totals 16 residues. The ends lost 7 bases at V and 1 base at J; junction bases unmatched: 9. From germline, CDR1 is SGHNT and CDR2 YYREEE (reference sequence). The CDR3 DNA reads TGTGCCAGCGACGGATCCGGGACAGGGTCCTACAATGAGCAGTTCTTC. It encodes CASDGSGTGSYNEQFF. Supplemented by reference TRBV5-4 and TRBJ2-1, the full variable domain reads ETGVTQSPTHLIKTRGQQVTLRCSSQSGHNTVSWYQQALGQGPQFIFQYYREEENGRGNFPPRFSGLQFPNYSSELNVNALELDDSALYLCASDGSGTGSYNEQFFGPGTRLTVL.

The CDR3 loop is CSVDRQVVTGVYGYTF. CDR3 DNA sequence: TGCAGCGTTGATCGACAGGTCGTAACTGGCGTCTATGGCTACACCTTC. The chain combines TRBV29-1 with TRBJ1-2; possible D gene TRBD1, 6 bases. Germline V gives CDR1 SQVTM, CDR2 ANQGSEA. The V gene lost 3 bases and the J gene lost 4 bases, with 21 bases spanning the gap. This CDR3 spans 16 amino acids.

J is TRBJ1-1 and V is TRBV29-1; tentatively, D is TRBD1 (5 bases). Trimming removed 3 bases at V and 0 bases at J, with 8 bases between. CDR1 SQVTM and CDR2 ANQGSEA come from the germline V gene. This CDR3 has 13 amino acids. CDR3 loop: CSVESGMNTEAFF. In nucleotides, the CDR3 is TGCAGCGTTGAGTCAGGGATGAACACTGAAGCTTTCTTT.

The chain links TRBV4-3 to TRBJ1-1; no clear D gene. Per the germline V gene, CDR1 is LGHNA and CDR2 is YSLEER. V lost 2 bases to trimming and J lost 1 base, with 17 bases between them. This CDR3 has 17 amino acids. DNA of the CDR3: TGCGCCAGCAGCCAAAGGAGGGCAGGAATCACGAACACTGAAGCTTTCTTT. Amino acid sequence: CASSQRRAGITNTEAFF.

The rearrangement joins TRBV6-5 to TRBJ2-7; D not certain. V gave up 0 bases and J gave up 3 bases, with 6 bases separating them. Germline V gene data show CDR1 as MNHEY and CDR2 as SVGAGI. The CDR3 runs 13 residues. CDR3 loop: CASSYSGRYEQYF. The CDR3 DNA reads as TGTGCCAGCAGTTACTCTGGGCGCTACGAGCAGTACTTC.

The J gene is TRBJ1-2, the V gene TRBV19; D is perhaps TRBD1 (6 bases). Germline V gives CDR1 LNHDA, CDR2 SQIVND (reference sequence). Between the trimmed V and J ends, which lost 9 bases and 5 bases, there was a span of 22 bases. The CDR3 has 15 residues. The CDR3 spells CASHEQGSIRYGYTF. The CDR3 bases are TGTGCCAGCCACGAACAGGGTTCAATTAGGTATGGCTACACCTTC.

The CDR3 DNA is TGTGCCAGCAAATCTTTATACGAGCAGTACTTC. Translation gives CASKSLYEQYF. The chain carries TRBV6-6 and TRBJ2-7, with D unclear. Germline V lookup: CDR1 MNHNY, CDR2 SVGAGI (reference sequence). The CDR3 contains 11 residues. The V end lost 7 bases, the J end lost 4 bases, and 8 bases lay between the germline ends.

The chain employs TRBV27 and TRBJ2-2; D uncertain. The CDR3 consists of 15 residues. V was cut by 4 bases and J by 3 bases, with 12 bases left in between. Per germline, CDR1 MNHEY and CDR2 SMNVEV (reference sequence). Here the CDR3 reads CASSSAPGYTGELFF. The CDR3 DNA follows: TGTGCCAGCAGTTCCGCGCCAGGATACACCGGGGAGCTGTTTTTT.

V and J are TRBV27 and TRBJ1-4; 8 nucleotides match TRBD1. Germline V gene lookup returns CDR1 MNHEY and CDR2 SMNVEV (reference sequence). V shed 6 bases and J 8 bases; nucleotides not matched to a gene: 11. The CDR3 contains 15 residues. The CDR3 DNA reads as TGTGCCAGCAGCAGTAGCAGGGGGCTGTCGGAAAAACTGTTTTTT. Protein product: CASSSSRGLSEKLFF.

The chain carries TRBV28 and TRBJ1-1; D is possibly TRBD1 (5 bases). CDR1 is MDHEN, CDR2 SYDVKM, per germline. The CDR3 runs to 15 residues. Trimming took off 7 bases at V and 1 base at J, with 16 bases between the two ends. CDR3 protein: CASIREGRGNTEAFF. The CDR3 DNA reads as TGTGCCAGCATAAGGGAGGGACGTGGGAACACTGAAGCTTTCTTT.

The genes are TRBV10-3 and TRBJ2-5, with D possibly being TRBD2 (7 bases). Trimming left V 5 bases short and J 4 bases short, with 17 bases between. Germline CDR1 reads ENHRY; CDR2 reads SYGVKD. The CDR3 is 15 residues long. The DNA for the CDR3 is TGTGCCATCAGTCCCCGAGGGGGGGCCGCAGAGACCCAGTACTTC. Amino acids: CAISPRGGAAETQYF.

This sequence joins TRBV18 and TRBJ1-1; D possibly corresponds to TRBD1 (6 bases). The V gene lost 3 bases and the J gene lost 1 base, with 12 bases spanning the gap. The germline gives CDR1 KGHSH, CDR2 LQKENI. The CDR3 length is 15 residues. The CDR3 protein is CASSPMDSSNTEAFF. The DNA for the CDR3 is TGTGCCAGCTCACCGATGGACAGTTCGAACACTGAAGCTTTCTTT.

The J gene is TRBJ2-7, the V gene TRBV10-2, with 12 bases aligning to TRBD2. This CDR3 contains 17 residues. Germline V lookup: CDR1 WSHSY, CDR2 SAAADI. With V trimmed by 2 bases and J by 4 bases, 9 bases remained unmatched. As DNA, the CDR3 is TGCGCCAGCAGTGAGCCCTTTCAGACTAGCGGGAGTTACGAGCAGTACTTC. Amino acid sequence: CASSEPFQTSGSYEQYF.

The chain joins TRBV15 to TRBJ1-5, with D possibly TRBD1 on 6 matching bases. Trimming took off 0 bases at V and 4 bases at J, with 13 bases between the two ends. CDR3 size: 16 residues. CDR1 and CDR2 (germline): LNHNV, YYDKDF (reference sequence). The CDR3: CATSRDVQGLNQPQHF. In DNA form, the CDR3 reads TGTGCCACCAGCAGAGATGTACAGGGCCTAAATCAGCCCCAGCATTTT.

Notes on this clone: At one of its ends the junction is not consistent with the germline gene, which may arise from a read error. The V gene is TRBV13, the J gene TRBJ2-1, with D perhaps TRBD2 (6 bases). Germline V CDR1 and CDR2: PRHDT, FYEKMQ (reference sequence). This CDR3 is 13 amino acids long. CDR3 sequence: CASSSTLAEAQIF. The CDR3 DNA sequence: TGTGCCAGCAGCTCAACGTTAGCGGAGGCACAGATCTTC.

The chain uses TRBV6-5 and TRBJ1-1; D gene unclear. V was shortened by 3 bases and J by 7 bases, with 12 bases between the two germline ends. The CDR3 has 13 amino acids. In germline, CDR1 is MNHEY, CDR2 SVGAGI. The CDR3 reads CASSYGSTVEAFF. The CDR3 DNA sequence: TGTGCCAGCAGTTATGGTTCAACGGTTGAAGCTTTCTTT.

This chain joins TRBV7-2 and TRBJ1-2, with 7 bases that match TRBD1. J gave up 8 bases and V 2 bases, and 20 bases lay outside the gene matches. CDR1 is SGHTA, CDR2 FQGNSA, per germline. There are 18 residues in the CDR3. CDR3 amino acids: CASSLKRGQGEGRLGYTF. DNA of the CDR3: TGTGCCAGCAGCTTAAAACGTGGGCAGGGGGAAGGCAGGTTGGGCTACACCTTC.

This rearrangement joins TRBV27 to TRBJ1-2; D unclear. With 10 bases removed from V and 8 bases from J, the gap between germline ends came to 23 bases. This CDR3 has 14 amino acids. The germline gives CDR1 MNHEY, CDR2 SMNVEV (reference sequence). The CDR3 protein is CATMINFKAGGYTF. DNA for the CDR3: TGTGCCACCATGATAAATTTCAAAGCGGGGGGCTACACCTTC.

The V call is TRBV30, the J call TRBJ2-3; TRBD2 matches at 7 bases. The length of the CDR3 is 15 residues. Germline-derived CDR1 and CDR2 are GTSNPN and SVGIG (reference sequence). Germline trimming cut 2 bases from V and 2 bases from J; bases unmatched to any gene: 7. In DNA, the CDR3 is TGTGCCTGGAGTAGCCCTAGCGGAAACACAGATACGCAGTATTTT. Amino acid sequence: CAWSSPSGNTDTQYF.

J is TRBJ1-1 and V is TRBV7-2, with TRBD1 as a possible D gene (6 bases). Per germline, CDR1 SGHTA and CDR2 FQGNSA. There are 15 residues in the CDR3. The V end lost 5 bases, the J end lost 4 bases, and 17 bases lay between the germline ends. CDR3 region: CASSPRQVGTTEAFF. CDR3 DNA: TGTGCCAGCAGCCCGCGACAGGTAGGGACCACTGAAGCTTTCTTT.

This chain connects TRBV11-3 to TRBJ1-1; 9 bases match TRBD1. CDR3 length: 16 residues. The germline gives CDR1 SGHNT, CDR2 YENEEA. J lost 5 bases, V lost 5 bases, and 12 bases had no gene match. The CDR3 spells CASSPRNRGQRTEAFF. The CDR3 DNA reads as TGTGCCAGCAGCCCGCGAAACAGGGGGCAAAGGACTGAAGCTTTCTTT.